Sequencing of this TCR beta chain was carried out in a study of CD8 T cells in Susac syndrome. Trimming cost V 3 bases and J 4 bases, with 12 bases left between them. The CDR3 is 14 amino acids. The V gene's germline CDR1 is SGDLS and CDR2 YYNGEE. The multiple sclerosis controls comprised treatment-naive patients whose relapsing-remitting disease was stable or active. FACS enriched CD8+ TEMRA cells, while bulk CD8+ and CD4+ were negatively isolated. RNA was extracted with the RNeasy kit, and a quantity of about 0.5 to 1 ug was reverse transcribed using random hexamers. TCRdb used MiXCR to reprocess the immunoSEQ multiplex PCR reads, holding one entry per CDR3 protein. The sample has some 260,000 distinct CDR3 sequences, roughly 85% seen once. To note about this clonotype: Its target is unknown.

Study results and limitations: It was acknowledged in the study that its TCR sequencing and HLA analysis involved a relatively small number of individuals.

This TCR derives from a human donor with multiple sclerosis. J is TRBJ2-3 and V is TRBV9, with D possibly TRBD2 on 6 matching bases. Sequenced: CD8+ T cells from PBMCs. CDR3 region: CASSAPGLADTQYF. CDR3 DNA: TGTGCCAGCAGCGCTCCGGGACTTGCAGATACGCAGTATTTT.